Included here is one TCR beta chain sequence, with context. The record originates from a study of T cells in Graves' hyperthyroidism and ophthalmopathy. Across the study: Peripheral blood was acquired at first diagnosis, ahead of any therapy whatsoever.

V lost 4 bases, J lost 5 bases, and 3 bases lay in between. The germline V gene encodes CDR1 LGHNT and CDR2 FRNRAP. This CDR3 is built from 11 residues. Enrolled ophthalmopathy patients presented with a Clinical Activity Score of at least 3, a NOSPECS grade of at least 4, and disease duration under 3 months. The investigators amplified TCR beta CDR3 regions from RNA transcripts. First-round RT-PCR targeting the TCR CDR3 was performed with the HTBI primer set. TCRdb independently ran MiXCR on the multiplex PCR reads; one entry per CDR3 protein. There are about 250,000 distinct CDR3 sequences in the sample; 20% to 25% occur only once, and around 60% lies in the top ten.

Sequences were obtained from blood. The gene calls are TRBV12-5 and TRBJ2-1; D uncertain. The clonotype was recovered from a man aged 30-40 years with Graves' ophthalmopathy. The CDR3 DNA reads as TGTGCTAGTGGTTCAGACAATGAGCAGTTCTTC. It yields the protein CASGSDNEQFF. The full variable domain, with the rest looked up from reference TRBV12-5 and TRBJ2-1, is DARVTQTPRHKVTEMGQEVTMRCQPILGHNTVFWYRQTMMQGLELLAYFRNRAPLDDSGMPKDRFSAEMPDATLATLKIQPSEPRDSAVYFCASGSDNEQFFGPGTRLTVL.